This T cell receptor (beta chain) was sequenced for a study of T cells after yellow fever vaccination. The CDR3 length is 14 residues. V was clipped by 6 bases and J by 2 bases; unmatched bases: 9. The germline gives CDR1 DFQATT, CDR2 SNEGSKA (reference sequence). Notes on the study in general: Just a small share of clonotypes turned up in the CD4 compartment as well as the CD8 compartment. The booster saw the reappearance of most primary-vaccination clones (around 95% CD4, roughly 90% CD8).

Comments on this clonotype: The target antigen is unknown.

The study made its TCR cDNA through 5'RACE template switching. That step introduced a universal primer site along with UMIs. TCRdb reanalysed the 5' RACE reads using MiXCR and keeps one entry per CDR3 protein. The sample has 550,000 or so distinct CDR3 sequences, about a fifth seen once. Sequenced material: PBMCs, taken 15 days after the yellow fever booster vaccination. The sequence was obtained from a man aged 25 to 40 who received the YFV17D yellow fever vaccine. The chain uses TRBV20-1 and TRBJ2-5, with TRBD2 identical over 7 bases. The CDR3 DNA reads as TGCAGTGCGGAGAAAGCGGGGATACAAGAGACCCAGTACTTC. It yields the protein CSAEKAGIQETQYF.